These T cell receptor beta chains were read from a single sample in a study of OX40 agonist ivuxolimab in advanced cancers. Measured with immunoSEQ multiplex PCR; TCRdb has only the in-frame clones, and not every one. The table shows 75,000 to 90,000 clones, with around 90% occurring only once. Sample: CD4+ or CD8+ T cells sorted from blood, taken in a trial of the OX40 agonist ivuxolimab. The receptors here all came from an adult with an advanced solid tumor such as melanoma, head and neck, liver or kidney cancer. Both conserved end residues are trimmed from each CDR3. D genes are given only for firm matches.

J,D,V,CDR3
TRBJ1-5,TRBD1,TRBV5-6,ASSLRQGMSNQPQH
TRBJ1-1,TRBD1,TRBV7-9,ASSFPGQGNTEAF
TRBJ1-1,TRBD1,TRBV9,ASSHGTGEAF
TRBJ2-7,.,TRBV7-9,ASSLVGGEYEQY
TRBJ2-7,TRBD2,TRBV7-8,ASSFWEGPDEQY
TRBJ2-5,TRBD2,TRBV29-1,SVASSGRVQETQY
TRBJ2-5,.,TRBV27,ASSLGETQY
TRBJ1-2,.,TRBV6-5,ASSDYTGPS
TRBJ2-7,.,TRBV4-1,ASSQDPRDWEQY
TRBJ1-5,.,TRBV19,ASSIRDSNQPQH
TRBJ2-3,.,TRBV2,ASSAERASTDTQY
TRBJ1-2,.,TRBV5-6,ASSRATGLYGYT
TRBJ2-3,TRBD2,TRBV9,ASSVATAGRSADTQY
TRBJ2-7,.,TRBV14,ASSRSRNHEQY
TRBJ2-7,TRBD1,TRBV5-1,ASSRGQGNSYEQY
TRBJ2-7,.,TRBV10-3,AISERAGWDYEQY